This entry concerns a single T cell receptor (beta chain). Its cognate antigen is unknown. Trimming cost V 3 bases and J 3 bases, with 15 bases left between them. In germline, CDR1 is MNHEY, CDR2 SMNVEV (reference sequence). The CDR3 covers 16 residues. The data stem from a study of long-term antiretroviral therapy in people with HIV. The study used samples holding about 0.9-11 million cryopreserved PBMC before DNA extraction. General observations from the study: When set beside controls, HIV repertoires had CDR3 length ranges that were narrower.

A v3.0 immunoSEQ assay was performed at survey level. Per-sample targets for sequencing were about 35,000-55,000 T-cell genomes. Sequenced by immunoSEQ multiplex PCR; TCRdb stores in-frame clones only, minus some. In the table there are 20,000 to 25,000 clones, about 76% of which are singletons. The chain links TRBV27 to TRBJ2-1, with a possible D match to TRBD2 (7 bases). This TCR derives from a man between 40 and 49 years old with HIV. The sequenced sample was unsorted PBMCs, obtained 0.1 years before starting antiretroviral therapy. DNA of the CDR3: TGTGCCAGCAGTTTGGGAGGGGGGCCTTTCTACAATGAGCAGTTCTTC. The encoded protein is CASSLGGGPFYNEQFF.